These 32 T cell receptor beta chains were sequenced from one sample in a study of OX40 agonist ivuxolimab in advanced cancers. The assay was immunoSEQ multiplex PCR, and TCRdb's table has in-frame clones only and misses some. In the table there are 65,000 to 70,000 clones, 85% to 90% of which are singletons. The sequencing here drew on CD4+ or CD8+ T cells sorted from blood, taken in a trial of the OX40 agonist ivuxolimab. These receptors were collected from an adult with an advanced solid tumor such as melanoma, head and neck, liver or kidney cancer.

V usage is TRBV5-4 and J usage is TRBJ1-1; D may be TRBD1 (5 bases). Trimming left V 4 bases short and J 5 bases short, with 15 bases between. Germline V gene sequence: CDR1 SGHNT, CDR2 YYREEE (reference sequence). The CDR3 has 14 amino acids. CDR3 DNA: TGTGCCAGCAGCCCGAACCGGGGGGGAACTGAAGCTTTCTTT. Protein sequence: CASSPNRGGTEAFF.

This clone was seen only a few times. The rearrangement uses TRBV7-6 and TRBJ2-7; either TRBD1 or TRBD2 may supply D (6 bases each). The CDR3 consists of 16 residues. Germline-derived CDR1 and CDR2 are SGHVS and FNYEAQ. V lost 3 bases and J lost 6, with 21 bases in between. The DNA for the CDR3 is TGTGCCAGCAGCTTTAATGTACGGGGGACACCTTCCGAGCAGTACTTC. This translates into CASSFNVRGTPSEQYF.

The V call is TRBV5-4, the J call TRBJ2-1, with D possibly called TRBD1 or TRBD2 (5 bases each). Trimming took off 0 bases at V and 6 bases at J, with 10 bases between the two ends. Per germline, CDR1 SGHNT and CDR2 YYREEE (reference sequence). The CDR3 is 14 amino acids. The CDR3 DNA reads as TGTGCCAGCAGCTTGGACGGTGGGGGCAATGAGCAGTTCTTC. Protein: CASSLDGGGNEQFF.

This chain joins TRBV4-1 and TRBJ1-4; perhaps TRBD1 as D (6 bases). The CDR3 totals 17 residues. Deletions cut 0 bases from V and 4 bases from J, with 15 bases between. Germline V gene lookup returns CDR1 MGHRA and CDR2 YSYEKL. The CDR3 DNA sequence: TGCGCCAGCAGCCAAGAAATCGGGGGGCAGGTTAATGAAAAACTGTTTTTT. Translated, it gives CASSQEIGGQVNEKLFF.

J is TRBJ1-1 and V is TRBV27, with D perhaps matching TRBD1 (6 bases). The V gene's germline CDR1 is MNHEY and CDR2 SMNVEV (reference sequence). V was clipped by 3 bases and J by 3 bases, with 11 bases between them. This CDR3 is 14 amino acids long. CDR3 in DNA: TGTGCCAGCAGTTTTGACAGGAGTGACACTGAAGCTTTCTTT. Protein sequence: CASSFDRSDTEAFF.

This clone has just a few counts. The chain is built from TRBV4-1 and TRBJ2-7; TRBD1 matches 7 bases. The CDR3 totals 15 residues. Germline CDR1 is MGHRA and CDR2 is YSYEKL. Trimming at V came to 4 bases and at J to 1 base, leaving 7 bases not matched to a gene. The CDR3 region is CASSLLTGLSYEQYF. Written as DNA, the CDR3 is TGCGCCAGCAGCCTGCTGACAGGGCTTTCCTACGAGCAGTACTTC.

The chain has TRBV19 and TRBJ2-1; the match to TRBD2 covers 12 bases. J gave up 0 bases and V 3 bases, and 3 bases lay outside the gene matches. CDR3 length: 17 residues. Germline CDR1 is LNHDA and CDR2 is SQIVND (reference sequence). The CDR3 sequence: CASSMTSGRHSYNEQFF. The CDR3 region has the DNA TGTGCCAGTAGTATGACTAGCGGGAGACACTCCTACAATGAGCAGTTCTTC.

V gene TRBV7-9 combines with J gene TRBJ2-7; 11 bases line up with TRBD2. The CDR3 consists of 16 residues. V shed 3 bases, J shed 2 bases, and the junction held 6 bases outside the gene matches. CDR1 is SEHNR, CDR2 FQNEAQ, per germline (reference sequence). CDR3 in DNA: TGTGCCAGCAGCTTCGTAGCGGGAGGGCCGCCCTACGAGCAGTACTTC. This sequence encodes CASSFVAGGPPYEQYF.

V gene TRBV16 combines with J gene TRBJ1-1; D gene uncertain. V lost 4 bases to trimming and J lost 8 bases, with 11 bases between them. Germline values: CDR1 KGHSY, CDR2 FQNENV. This CDR3 has 12 amino acids. The DNA for the CDR3 is TGTGCCAGCAGCCCCGGGAGACTAGAAGCTTTCTTT. The encoded protein is CASSPGRLEAFF.

The V gene is TRBV4-2, the J gene TRBJ2-3; 10 bases agree with TRBD2. The CDR3 extends over 18 amino acids. V lost 4 bases to trimming and J lost 2 bases; unmatched junction nucleotides: 12. Germline V lookup: CDR1 LGHNA, CDR2 YNFKEQ. CDR3 protein: CASSLGRGLAGATDTQYF. CDR3 DNA sequence: TGTGCCAGCAGCCTCGGACGGGGCCTAGCGGGGGCCACAGATACGCAGTATTTT.

The rearrangement links TRBV4-1 to TRBJ2-7; 11 bases agree with TRBD2. The V gene end was trimmed by 2 bases and the J gene end by 3 bases; junction bases not matched to a gene: 3. The CDR3 spans 15 residues. The germline V gene has CDR1 MGHRA and CDR2 YSYEKL. The CDR3 protein is CASSQTTSGNYEQYF. Written as DNA, the CDR3 is TGCGCCAGCAGCCAAACGACTAGCGGGAACTACGAGCAGTACTTC.

This chain links TRBV28 with TRBJ2-7; D gene ambiguous. The ends were cut back, 2 bases at V and 2 bases at J, with 7 bases in the middle. Germline loops: CDR1 MDHEN, CDR2 SYDVKM. The CDR3 extends over 13 amino acids. The CDR3, as DNA: TGTGCCAGCAGTTTAAGGGTTACCTACGAGCAGTACTTC. Translating it yields CASSLRVTYEQYF.

The rearrangement joins TRBV11-3 to TRBJ2-1; possible D gene TRBD2, 5 bases. Trimming cost V 5 bases and J 8 bases, with 13 bases left between them. The CDR3 totals 13 residues. Germline V gene sequence: CDR1 SGHNT, CDR2 YENEEA. The DNA of the CDR3 is TGTGCCAGCAGCCTATATCGAGGGCATGAGCAGTTCTTC. Translated: CASSLYRGHEQFF.

This chain uses TRBV4-1 with TRBJ2-3, with TRBD2 as a possible D gene (5 bases). Trimming left V 4 bases short and J 2 bases short, with 16 bases between. Germline-derived CDR1 and CDR2 are MGHRA and YSYEKL. The CDR3 is made up of 16 amino acids. DNA of the CDR3: TGCGCCAGCAGCCCCCTATCGGGCGGGCACACAGATACGCAGTATTTT. Encoded protein: CASSPLSGGHTDTQYF.

V is TRBV5-3 and J is TRBJ1-2; tentatively, D is TRBD1 (6 bases). TRBV5-3 is sorted into the ORF group, with uncertain function. The CDR3 sequence is 10 residues long. With 9 bases removed from V and 14 bases from J, the gap between germline ends came to 17 bases. The CDR3 DNA reads TGTGCCAACCCACACAGGGTTGGGACCTTC. Amino acid sequence: CANPHRVGTF.

V usage is TRBV7-2 and J usage is TRBJ1-1, with D unclear. CDR3 length: 14 residues. With 5 bases removed from V and 1 base from J, the gap between germline ends came to 11 bases. Germline V lookup: CDR1 SGHTA, CDR2 FQGNSA. The CDR3 DNA reads as TGTGCCAGCAGCGCGACATACAGGAACACTGAAGCTTTCTTT. This gives the protein CASSATYRNTEAFF.

The genes are TRBV28 and TRBJ2-1, with unresolved D. The CDR3 extends over 13 amino acids. Trimming cost V 3 bases and J 4 bases, with 7 bases left between them. Germline V CDR1 and CDR2: MDHEN, SYDVKM. The CDR3 region has the DNA TGTGCCAGCAGTTTTAGCCGATACAATGAGCAGTTCTTC. It is translated as CASSFSRYNEQFF.

The chain links TRBV4-3 to TRBJ1-1; possibly TRBD1 for D (5 bases). V was pared by 4 bases and J by 1 base, with 13 bases between. This CDR3 contains 15 residues. Germline V lookup: CDR1 LGHNA, CDR2 YSLEER. CDR3 protein: CASSPWLGGNTEAFF. The CDR3 DNA reads TGCGCCAGCAGCCCCTGGTTGGGGGGGAACACTGAAGCTTTCTTT.

This clone was counted a single time. For the CDR3, the DNA is TGTGCCTGGAGTCGTACTAACATCGGGGGTGGGGAGCTGTTTTTT. Protein product: CAWSRTNIGGGELFF. The chain uses TRBV30 and TRBJ2-2, with a weak D call TRBD2 (6 bases). The CDR3 runs to 15 residues. Per the germline V gene, CDR1 is GTSNPN and CDR2 is SVGIG (reference sequence). V dropped 2 bases and J dropped 8 bases, with 18 bases sitting between them.

This chain connects TRBV7-8 to TRBJ2-1; D is unclear. Germline V lookup: CDR1 SGHVS, CDR2 FQNEAQ. V lost 6 bases, J lost 5 bases, and 5 bases lay in between. The CDR3 is 11 amino acids. The CDR3 region is CASRENNEQFF. As DNA, the CDR3 is TGTGCCAGCAGGGAGAACAATGAGCAGTTCTTC.

This clone has a single count. The chain carries TRBV6-6 and TRBJ1-1; D is unclear. Per germline, CDR1 MNHNY and CDR2 SVGAGI (reference sequence). V lost 7 bases to trimming and J lost 4 bases, with 16 bases between them. CDR3 length: 14 amino acids. The CDR3 here is CASIQIILGTEAFF. The DNA of the CDR3 is TGTGCCAGCATACAGATTATTCTCGGCACTGAAGCTTTCTTT.

The rearrangement links TRBV6-1 to TRBJ1-6, with D maybe TRBD1 (6 bases). Germline assignment: CDR1 MNHNS and CDR2 SASEGT. The CDR3 extends over 15 amino acids. V was trimmed by 2 bases and J by 7 bases, leaving 12 bases between them. The CDR3 sequence: CASSESTGWNSPLHF. In DNA form, the CDR3 reads TGTGCCAGCAGTGAATCAACAGGGTGGAATTCACCCCTCCACTTT.

The V and J genes are TRBV28 and TRBJ2-1, with D possibly matching TRBD1 (6 bases). V shed 3 bases and J shed 2 bases, with 8 bases lying between them. The CDR3 sequence is 14 residues long. In germline, CDR1 is MDHEN, CDR2 SYDVKM. The CDR3 DNA reads as TGTGCCAGCAGTTTCAGGGGCACCTACAATGAGCAGTTCTTC. It specifies CASSFRGTYNEQFF.

CDR3 DNA: TGCAGCGTCGGTAGAGCGGATAGCTCTGGGGCCAACGTCCTGACTTTC. It is translated as CSVGRADSSGANVLTF. The gene calls are TRBV29-1 and TRBJ2-6; D possibly corresponds to TRBD2 (5 bases). CDR3 length: 16 residues. Germline CDR1 SQVTM, CDR2 ANQGSEA. V lost 6 bases to trimming and J lost 0 bases, with 15 bases between them.

This chain uses TRBV9 with TRBJ1-4, with D perhaps TRBD1 (5 bases). The V gene's germline CDR1 is SGDLS and CDR2 YYNGEE. This CDR3 region has 17 residues. Trimming shortened V by 0 bases and J by 0 bases, and 12 bases separated the two germline ends. CDR3 bases: TGTGCCAGCAGCGTAGGACAGACTTCGGCAACTAATGAAAAACTGTTTTTT. It specifies CASSVGQTSATNEKLFF. Variable domain in full (rest from reference TRBV9 and TRBJ1-4): DSGVTQTPKHLITATGQRVTLRCSPRSGDLSVYWYQQSLDQGLQFLIQYYNGEERAKGNILERFSAQQFPDLHSELNLSSLELGDSALYFCASSVGQTSATNEKLFFGSGTQLSVL.

This clone appeared once. This chain joins TRBV27 and TRBJ2-7; D gene uncertain. CDR1 is MNHEY and CDR2 is SMNVEV in the germline V gene (reference sequence). The CDR3 runs to 15 residues. Trimming removed 0 bases at V and 0 bases at J, with 9 bases between. The CDR3 loop is CASSLSNMDSYEQYF. For the CDR3, the DNA is TGTGCCAGCAGTTTATCGAACATGGACTCCTACGAGCAGTACTTC.

The V gene is TRBV27, the J gene TRBJ1-4; a weak D match, TRBD1 (5 bases). CDR1 is MNHEY, CDR2 SMNVEV, per germline (reference sequence). Trimming took 4 bases from V and 5 from J, leaving 8 bases between them. This CDR3 contains 13 residues. The CDR3 here is CASSWGKNEKLFF. CDR3 in DNA: TGTGCCAGCAGTTGGGGCAAGAATGAAAAACTGTTTTTT. The full variable domain, rest sourced from reference TRBV27 and TRBJ1-4, is EAQVTQNPRYLITVTGKKLTVTCSQNMNHEYMSWYRQDPGLGLRQIYYSMNVEVTDKGDVPEGYKVSRKEKRNFPLILESPSPNQTSLYFCASSWGKNEKLFFGSGTQLSVL.

The chain recombines TRBV6-5 with TRBJ2-5; maybe TRBD2 (6 bases). Germline V gene sequence: CDR1 MNHEY, CDR2 SVGAGI. The ends were cut back, 4 bases at V and 6 bases at J, with 12 bases in the middle. The CDR3 loop spans 13 amino acids. CDR3 DNA: TGTGCCAGCAGTTGGGACTCCGAGAAGACCCAGTACTTC. Its protein product is CASSWDSEKTQYF.

The chain carries TRBV4-3 and TRBJ2-3; D unclear. Germline V CDR1 and CDR2: LGHNA, YSLEER. This CDR3 region has 15 residues. V dropped 1 base and J dropped 0 bases, with 8 bases sitting between them. CDR3 in DNA: TGCGCCAGCAGCCAAGGGCGCATTAGCACAGATACGCAGTATTTT. Its protein product is CASSQGRISTDTQYF.

The J gene is TRBJ1-5, the V gene TRBV19; 9 nucleotides line up with TRBD1. CDR1 is LNHDA, CDR2 SQIVND, per germline (reference sequence). The CDR3 loop spans 17 amino acids. The V segment lost 6 bases and the J segment 0 bases; nucleotides outside the gene matches: 9. CDR3 residues: CASRSTGGPYSNQPQHF. The CDR3 DNA sequence: TGTGCCAGTAGAAGTACAGGGGGCCCTTATAGCAATCAGCCCCAGCATTTT.

This clone was counted once. V usage is TRBV6-4 and J usage is TRBJ2-3; either TRBD1 or TRBD2 may supply D (5 bases each). The germline V gene has CDR1 MRHNA and CDR2 SNTAGT. The CDR3 has 15 amino acids. The V end was cut by 3 bases, the J end by 4 bases, with 14 bases between. CDR3: CASSEQGQGPDTQYF. The DNA of the CDR3 is TGTGCCAGCAGTGAACAAGGGCAGGGACCAGATACGCAGTATTTT.

The chain carries TRBV27 and TRBJ2-7; 15 bases are shared with TRBD2. CDR3 length: 18 residues. Germline V gene lookup returns CDR1 MNHEY and CDR2 SMNVEV (reference sequence). After removal of 3 bases from V and 6 bases from J, the junction contained 12 bases not matched to a gene. The CDR3 here is CASSFTAPGLAGGGEQYF. CDR3 nucleotides: TGTGCCAGCAGTTTTACTGCCCCGGGACTAGCGGGAGGAGGCGAGCAGTACTTC.